This T cell receptor (beta chain) originates from a study of cytomegalovirus exposure and HLA in healthy donors. The CDR3 consists of 13 residues. In germline, CDR1 is SGHNT, CDR2 YYREEE (reference sequence). The V gene lost 6 bases and the J gene lost 2 bases, with 10 bases spanning the gap. Study findings and constraints: Association of 17,000 or so TCR beta sequences with HLA alleles was found at 0.05 false discovery rate in a later analysis. The study designated 150 to 200 TCR beta chains cytomegalovirus-associated. CMV antigen specificity of a few CMV-associated chains was confirmed in vitro. Rarity held for most TCR sequences, but there were some public TCRs that occurred in many donors.

Points on this clone: The antigen is undetermined.

The PCR had 60 Vbeta and 13 Jbeta primers. The table came from immunoSEQ multiplex PCR; TCRdb's copy has only in-frame clones and leaves some out. The sample includes more than 85,000 clones, roughly 80% seen only once; the top ten take 6.5% to 9.5%. Sequencing was done on a sample of PBMCs. This clonotype was sampled from a woman in her thirties or forties in good health and CMV-seropositive. The V and J genes are TRBV5-4 and TRBJ2-3; tentatively, D is TRBD2 (7 bases). The CDR3: CASKGGTTDTQYF. The CDR3, as DNA: TGTGCCAGCAAGGGGGGGACCACAGATACGCAGTATTTT.